This T cell receptor beta chain was sequenced for a study of cytomegalovirus exposure and HLA in healthy donors. CDR3 length: 13 amino acids. Germline CDR1 and CDR2: SGHRS and YFSETQ. V shed 0 bases and J shed 7 bases, with 11 bases lying between them. The PCR contained 60 Vbeta and 13 Jbeta primers. Produced via immunoSEQ multiplex PCR; TCRdb's table is partial and in-frame only. The profile shows about 120,000 clones, about 81% of them singletons. Specimen: PBMCs. The receptor comes from a man aged 40-49 years in good health and CMV-seronegative. This chain joins TRBV5-1 and TRBJ2-7; D uncertain. The CDR3 sequence: CASSLERRGEQYF. CDR3 bases: TGCGCCAGCAGCTTGGAGAGACGCGGTGAGCAGTACTTC.